The T cell receptor beta chain under discussion was sequenced for a study of sequential checkpoint blockade in melanoma. Study-level information: Each arm's sequence ended with maintenance nivolumab. DNA from 91 pretreatment tumor samples underwent TCRβ immunosequencing.

The CDR3 runs 13 residues. As to treatment: randomized to nivolumab then ipilimumab (arm A) or the reverse (arm B). Some clones are missing from TCRdb's copy, which holds only in-frame ones; the method was immunoSEQ multiplex PCR. The repertoire includes about 11,000 clones, 25% to 30% of them detected once, and about a quarter sits in the top ten. This clonotype originated in a human donor with melanoma. Sample: tumor tissue (inferred from file names), taken from a patient given nivolumab and ipilimumab in sequence. This sequence joins TRBV1 and TRBJ2-7; TRBD1 is taken as the D call from the table, unchecked against the DNA. TRBV1 is noted as a pseudogene. The CDR3 loop reads CASSQGHLYEQYF. The CDR3 nucleotides are TGCGCCAGCAGCCAGGGACATCTCTACGAGCAGTACTTC.